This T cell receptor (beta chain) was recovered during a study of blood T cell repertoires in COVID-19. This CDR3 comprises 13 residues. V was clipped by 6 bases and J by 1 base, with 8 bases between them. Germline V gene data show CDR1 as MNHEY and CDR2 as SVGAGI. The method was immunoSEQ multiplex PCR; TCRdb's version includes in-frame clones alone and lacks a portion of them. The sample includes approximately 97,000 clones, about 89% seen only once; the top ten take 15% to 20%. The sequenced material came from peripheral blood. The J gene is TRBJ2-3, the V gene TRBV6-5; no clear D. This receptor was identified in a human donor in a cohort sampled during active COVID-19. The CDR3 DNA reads TGTGCCAGCAGGGCTAGTGGCACAGATACGCAGTATTTT. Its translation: CASRASGTDTQYF.